Shown below are 2 T cell receptor beta chains from a single sample sequenced in a study of T cells after yellow fever vaccination (dated by TCRdb to between 2019 and 2020). Sample treatment or condition, as interpreted from the label and publication: live attenuated yellow fever vaccine strain. Library preparation employed 5' RACE. TCRdb lists the instrument as Illumina HiSeq 2500. TCRdb reanalyzed the raw reads on its own, using fastp at Q25 for trimming and MiXCR for clone calling, and kept in-frame beta chains. A single entry per CDR3 protein holds the most common genes and DNA from its merged rows. For this sample the table gives about 30,000 distinct CDR3 sequences, of which 3.5% to 5% were detected only once. Of the sample, 46% is held by the ten largest clones. This specimen consisted of CD8+ T cells sorted from PBMCs, obtained 5 days after the yellow fever booster vaccination. The receptors were sampled from a man aged 30 to 39 who received the YFV17D yellow fever vaccine.

This clonotype has at least ten counts. The chain links TRBV11-2 to TRBJ2-7; the D gene is possibly TRBD2 (5 bases). There are 14 residues in the CDR3. Germline-derived CDR1 and CDR2 are SGHAT and FQNNGV. Trimming cost V 4 bases and J 3 bases, with 13 bases left between them. The CDR3 region is CASSSKGDYYEQYF. The CDR3 DNA reads as TGTGCCAGCAGCTCCAAAGGAGACTACTACGAGCAGTACTTC.

Concerning this clonotype: This sequence may be a read error, since a much larger clone differs from it by one base. The CDR3 spells CSAPGNEQYF. The DNA of the CDR3 is TGCAGTGCTCCAGGGAACGAGCAGTACTTC. The chain joins TRBV20-1 to TRBJ2-7; tentatively, D is TRBD1 (5 bases). The CDR3 contains 10 residues. Between the trimmed V and J ends, which lost 5 bases and 5 bases, there was a span of 7 bases. Germline V lookup: CDR1 DFQATT, CDR2 SNEGSKA (reference sequence).